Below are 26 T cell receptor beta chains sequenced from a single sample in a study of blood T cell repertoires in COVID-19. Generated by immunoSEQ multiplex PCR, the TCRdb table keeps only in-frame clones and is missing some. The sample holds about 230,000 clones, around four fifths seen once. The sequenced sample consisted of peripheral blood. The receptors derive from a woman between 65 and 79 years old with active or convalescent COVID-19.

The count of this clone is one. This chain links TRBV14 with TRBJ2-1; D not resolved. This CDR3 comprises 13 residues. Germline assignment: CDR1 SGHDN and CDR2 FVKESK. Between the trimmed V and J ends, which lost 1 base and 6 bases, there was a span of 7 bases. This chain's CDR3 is CASSQGRINEQFF. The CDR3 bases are TGTGCCAGCAGCCAAGGGAGAATCAATGAGCAGTTCTTC. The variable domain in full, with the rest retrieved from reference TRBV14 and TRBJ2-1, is EAGVTQFPSHSVIEKGQTVTLRCDPISGHDNLYWYRRVMGKEIKFLLHFVKESKQDESGMPNNRFLAERTGGTYSTLKVQPAELEDSGVYFCASSQGRINEQFFGPGTRLTVL.

The CDR3 spells CASSQGSGGIYEQYF. The CDR3 coding sequence is TGTGCCAGCAGCCAGGGGTCGGGAGGAATTTACGAGCAGTACTTC. The chain has TRBV7-2 and TRBJ2-7, with a weak D call TRBD2 (7 bases). This CDR3 has 15 residues. The V and J ends lost 5 bases and 4 bases respectively, with 18 bases between them. Germline CDR1 is SGHTA and CDR2 is FQGNSA.

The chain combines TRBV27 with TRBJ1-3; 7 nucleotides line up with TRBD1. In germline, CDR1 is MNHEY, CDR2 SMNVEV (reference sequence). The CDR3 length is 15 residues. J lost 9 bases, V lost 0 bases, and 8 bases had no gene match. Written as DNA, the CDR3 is TGTGCCAGCAGTTTATCGGGGACAGAAGGCAGCACCATATATTTT. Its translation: CASSLSGTEGSTIYF.

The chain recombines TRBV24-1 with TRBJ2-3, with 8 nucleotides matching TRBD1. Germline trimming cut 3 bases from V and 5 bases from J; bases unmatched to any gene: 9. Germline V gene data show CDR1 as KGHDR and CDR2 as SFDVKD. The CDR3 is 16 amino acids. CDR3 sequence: CATSDPGTGGRDTQYF. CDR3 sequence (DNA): TGTGCCACCAGTGATCCCGGGACAGGTGGACGAGATACGCAGTATTTT.

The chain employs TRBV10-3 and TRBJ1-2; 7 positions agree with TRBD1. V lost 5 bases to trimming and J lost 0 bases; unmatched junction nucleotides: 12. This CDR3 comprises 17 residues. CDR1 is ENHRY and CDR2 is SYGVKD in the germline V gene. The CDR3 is CAISFSSGQASNYGYTF. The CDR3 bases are TGTGCCATCAGTTTCTCTTCTGGACAGGCGTCTAACTATGGCTACACCTTC.

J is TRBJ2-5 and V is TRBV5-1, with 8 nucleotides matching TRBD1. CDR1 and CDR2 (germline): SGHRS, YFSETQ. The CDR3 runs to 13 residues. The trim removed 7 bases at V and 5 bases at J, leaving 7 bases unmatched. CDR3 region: CASRIQGAETQYF. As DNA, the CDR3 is TGCGCCAGCCGCATCCAGGGGGCGGAGACCCAGTACTTC.

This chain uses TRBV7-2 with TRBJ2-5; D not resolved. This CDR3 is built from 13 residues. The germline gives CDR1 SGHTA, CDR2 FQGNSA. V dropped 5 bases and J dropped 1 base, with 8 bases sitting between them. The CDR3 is CASSQLSQETQYF. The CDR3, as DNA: TGTGCCAGCAGCCAACTGAGCCAAGAGACCCAGTACTTC.

CDR3 loop: CASSPGSSPPNTEAFF. CDR3 coding DNA: TGTGCCAGCAGTCCGGGTTCTTCTCCCCCGAACACTGAAGCTTTCTTT. The chain recombines TRBV28 with TRBJ1-1; no firm D call. Germline lookup yields CDR1 MDHEN and CDR2 SYDVKM. V dropped 5 bases and J dropped 1 base, with 17 bases sitting between them. This CDR3 spans 16 amino acids.

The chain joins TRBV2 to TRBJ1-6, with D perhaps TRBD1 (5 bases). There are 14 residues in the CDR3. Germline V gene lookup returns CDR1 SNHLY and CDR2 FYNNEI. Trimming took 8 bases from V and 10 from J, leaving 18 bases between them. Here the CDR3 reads CASGARQYESPLHF. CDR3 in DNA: TGTGCCAGCGGGGCGCGGCAATATGAATCACCCCTCCACTTT.

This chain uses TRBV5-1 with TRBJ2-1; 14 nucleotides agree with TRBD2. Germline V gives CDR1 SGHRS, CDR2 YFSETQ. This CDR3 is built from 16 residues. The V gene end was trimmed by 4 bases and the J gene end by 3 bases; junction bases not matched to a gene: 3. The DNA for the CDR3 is TGCGCCAGCAGCAATGGACTAGCGGGGGGCTACAATGAGCAGTTCTTC. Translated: CASSNGLAGGYNEQFF. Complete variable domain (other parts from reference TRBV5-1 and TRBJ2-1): KAGVTQTPRYLIKTRGQQVTLSCSPISGHRSVSWYQQTPGQGLQFLFEYFSETQRNKGNFPGRFSGRQFSNSRSEMNVSTLELGDSALYLCASSNGLAGGYNEQFFGPGTRLTVL.

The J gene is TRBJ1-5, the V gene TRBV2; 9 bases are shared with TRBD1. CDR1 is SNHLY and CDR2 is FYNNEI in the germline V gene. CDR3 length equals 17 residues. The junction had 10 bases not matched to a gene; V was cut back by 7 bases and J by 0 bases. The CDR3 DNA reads TGTGCCAGCACTTTGACAGGGGGTCTGGGTAGCAATCAGCCCCAGCATTTT. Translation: CASTLTGGLGSNQPQHF.

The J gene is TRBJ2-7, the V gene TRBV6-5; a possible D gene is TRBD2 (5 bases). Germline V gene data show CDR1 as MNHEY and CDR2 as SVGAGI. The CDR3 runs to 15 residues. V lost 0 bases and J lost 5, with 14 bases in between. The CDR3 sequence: CASSYSFTGYHEQYF. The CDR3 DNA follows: TGTGCCAGCAGTTACTCGTTTACGGGGTATCACGAGCAGTACTTC.

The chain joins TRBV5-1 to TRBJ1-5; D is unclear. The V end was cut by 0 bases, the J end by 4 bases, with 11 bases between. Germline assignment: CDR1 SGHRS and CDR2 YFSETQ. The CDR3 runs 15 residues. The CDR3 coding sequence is TGCGCCAGCAGCTTGGCCCCCGACTGGAATCAGCCCCAGCATTTT. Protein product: CASSLAPDWNQPQHF.

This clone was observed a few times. The CDR3 DNA follows: TGTGCCTGGATCCCACGGGGGTATAATTCACCCCTCCACTTT. Its translation is CAWIPRGYNSPLHF. The V and J genes are TRBV30 and TRBJ1-6, with D maybe TRBD1 (5 bases). V was clipped by 4 bases and J by 4 bases, with 11 bases between them. The CDR3 is 14 residues long. Germline V lookup: CDR1 GTSNPN, CDR2 SVGIG (reference sequence).

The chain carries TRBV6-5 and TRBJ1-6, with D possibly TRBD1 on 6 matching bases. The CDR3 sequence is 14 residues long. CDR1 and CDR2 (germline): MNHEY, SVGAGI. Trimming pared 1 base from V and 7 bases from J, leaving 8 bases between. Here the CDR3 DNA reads TGTGCCAGCAGTTACTTTCAGGGGAATTCACCCCTCCACTTT. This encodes CASSYFQGNSPLHF.

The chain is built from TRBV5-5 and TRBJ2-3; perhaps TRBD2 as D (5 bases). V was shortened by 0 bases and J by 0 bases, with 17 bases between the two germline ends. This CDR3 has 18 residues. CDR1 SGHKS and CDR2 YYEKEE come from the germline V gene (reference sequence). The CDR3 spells CASSLVVGASYSTDTQYF. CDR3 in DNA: TGTGCCAGCAGCTTGGTGGTGGGAGCTTCCTATAGCACAGATACGCAGTATTTT.

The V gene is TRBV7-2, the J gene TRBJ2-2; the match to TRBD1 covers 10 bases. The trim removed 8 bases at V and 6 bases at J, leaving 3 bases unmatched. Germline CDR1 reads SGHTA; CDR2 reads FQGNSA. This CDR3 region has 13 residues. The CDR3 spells CASGGQGAGELFF. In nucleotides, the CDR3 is TGTGCCAGCGGCGGACAGGGGGCCGGGGAGCTGTTTTTT.

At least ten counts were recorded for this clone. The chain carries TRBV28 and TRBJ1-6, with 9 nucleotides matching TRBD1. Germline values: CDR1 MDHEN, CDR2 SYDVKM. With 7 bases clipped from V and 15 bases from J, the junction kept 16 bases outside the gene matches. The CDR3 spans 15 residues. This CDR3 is CASTPSGTGPRVLHF. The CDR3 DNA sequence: TGTGCCAGCACCCCATCCGGGACAGGGCCACGGGTCCTCCACTTT.

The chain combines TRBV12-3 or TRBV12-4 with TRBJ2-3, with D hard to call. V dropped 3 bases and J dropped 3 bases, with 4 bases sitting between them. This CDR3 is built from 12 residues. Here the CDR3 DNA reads TGTGCCAGCAGTTTCAATACAGATACGCAGTATTTT. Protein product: CASSFNTDTQYF.

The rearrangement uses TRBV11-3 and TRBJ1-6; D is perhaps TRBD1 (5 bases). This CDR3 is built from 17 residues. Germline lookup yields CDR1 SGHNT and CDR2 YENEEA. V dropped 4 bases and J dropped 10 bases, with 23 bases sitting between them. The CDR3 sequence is CASSSTPPGWDPSPLHF. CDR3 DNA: TGTGCCAGCAGCTCAACTCCGCCAGGGTGGGATCCGTCACCCCTCCACTTT. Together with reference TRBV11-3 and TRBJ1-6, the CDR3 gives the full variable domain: EAGVVQSPRYKIIEKKQPVAFWCNPISGHNTLYWYLQNLGQGPELLIRYENEEAVDDSQLPKDRFSAERLKGVDSTLKIQPAELGDSAVYLCASSSTPPGWDPSPLHFGNGTRLTVT.

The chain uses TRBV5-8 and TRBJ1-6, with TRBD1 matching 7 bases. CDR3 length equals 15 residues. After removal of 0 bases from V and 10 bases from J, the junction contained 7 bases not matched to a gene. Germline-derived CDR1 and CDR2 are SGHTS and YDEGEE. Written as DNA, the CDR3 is TGTGCCAGCAGCTTGGGACAGGGTGTGATGTCACCCCTCCACTTT. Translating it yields CASSLGQGVMSPLHF.

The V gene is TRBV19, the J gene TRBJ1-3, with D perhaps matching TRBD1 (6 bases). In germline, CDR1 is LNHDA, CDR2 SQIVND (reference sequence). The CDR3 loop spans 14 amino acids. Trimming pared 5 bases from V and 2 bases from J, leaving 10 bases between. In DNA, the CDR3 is TGTGCCAGTAGTTTACAGGGAGCTGGAAACACCATATATTTT. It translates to CASSLQGAGNTIYF.

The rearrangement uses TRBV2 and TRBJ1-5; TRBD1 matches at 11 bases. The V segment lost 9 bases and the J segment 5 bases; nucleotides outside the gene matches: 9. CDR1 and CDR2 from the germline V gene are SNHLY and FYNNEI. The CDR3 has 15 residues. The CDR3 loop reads CASITGTGGDQPQHF. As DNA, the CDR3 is TGTGCCAGTATAACCGGGACAGGGGGGGATCAGCCCCAGCATTTT.

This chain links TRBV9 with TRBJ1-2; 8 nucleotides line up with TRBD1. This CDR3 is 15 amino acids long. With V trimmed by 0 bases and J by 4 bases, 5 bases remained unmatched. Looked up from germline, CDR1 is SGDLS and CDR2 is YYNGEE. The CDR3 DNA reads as TGTGCCAGCAGCGTAGGTACAGGGGGTTCCTATGGCTACACCTTC. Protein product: CASSVGTGGSYGYTF.

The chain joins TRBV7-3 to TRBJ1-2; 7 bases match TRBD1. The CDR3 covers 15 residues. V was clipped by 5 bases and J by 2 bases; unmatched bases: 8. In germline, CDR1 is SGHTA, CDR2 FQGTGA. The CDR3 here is CASSPYGQANYGYTF. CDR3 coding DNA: TGTGCCAGCAGCCCTTACGGACAGGCGAACTATGGCTACACCTTC. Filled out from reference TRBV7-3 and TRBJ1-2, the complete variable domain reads GAGVSQTPSNKVTEKGKYVELRCDPISGHTALYWYRQSLGQGPEFLIYFQGTGAADDSGLPNDRFFAVRPEGSVSTLKIQRTERGDSAVYLCASSPYGQANYGYTFGSGTRLTVV.

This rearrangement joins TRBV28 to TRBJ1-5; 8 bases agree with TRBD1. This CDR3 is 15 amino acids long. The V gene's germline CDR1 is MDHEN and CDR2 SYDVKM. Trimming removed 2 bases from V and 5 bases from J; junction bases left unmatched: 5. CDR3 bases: TGTGCCAGCAGTTTAAGTTCCAGGGGGCATCAGCCCCAGCATTTT. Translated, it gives CASSLSSRGHQPQHF.